The 6 T cell receptor beta chains reported below all come from one sample, sequenced in a study of cytomegalovirus exposure and HLA in healthy donors. It was with 60 Vbeta and 13 Jbeta primers that the PCR ran. The assay was immunoSEQ multiplex PCR, and TCRdb's table has in-frame clones only and misses some. Counted here are roughly 130,000 clones, 82% occurring once; the ten biggest clones make up approximately 1.2%. Sequencing was done on a sample of PBMCs. The receptors originated from a boy between 10 and 17 years old in good health and CMV-seronegative.

A few counts support this clone. This CDR3 reads CASSLSISGLEETQYF. In DNA form, the CDR3 reads TGTGCCAGCAGCTTAAGTATCTCGGGACTAGAAGAGACCCAGTACTTC. The chain employs TRBV11-3 and TRBJ2-5; TRBD2 aligns across 8 bases. The V gene end was trimmed by 2 bases and the J gene end by 3 bases; junction bases not matched to a gene: 8. The CDR3 consists of 16 residues. Germline assignment: CDR1 SGHNT and CDR2 YENEEA.

The V call is TRBV21-1, the J call TRBJ2-7; TRBD2 reflects the table's D call only, with no check against the DNA. TRBV21-1 is reported as a pseudogene. The CDR3 has 19 amino acids. The CDR3 DNA follows: TGTGCCAGCAGCTACCCCTTAAAATCGGAGGGACGCCCTACCTACGAGCAGTACTTC. Protein product: CASSYPLKSEGRPTYEQYF.

The chain has TRBV5-4 and TRBJ1-1; 8 nucleotides match TRBD1. Germline loops: CDR1 SGHNT, CDR2 YYREEE (reference sequence). This CDR3 is 16 amino acids long. J was trimmed by 3 bases and V by 3 bases; bases with no gene match: 10. In nucleotides, the CDR3 is TGTGCCAGCAGCTCGAAACAGACAGGGGCCTACACTGAAGCTTTCTTT. This translates into CASSSKQTGAYTEAFF.

The chain couples TRBV12-2 to TRBJ2-1; TRBD2 is the table's D call and was not checked against the DNA. TRBV12-2 is classified as a pseudogene. The CDR3 length is 17 residues. CDR3: CASRLAGTSGTYNEQFF. In nucleotides, the CDR3 is TGTGCAAGTCGCTTAGCGGGGACTAGCGGGACCTACAATGAGCAGTTCTTC.

This chain links TRBV4-1 with TRBJ2-3, with 13 bases identical to TRBD2. Germline CDR1 is MGHRA and CDR2 is YSYEKL. Trimming at V came to 3 bases and at J to 6 bases, leaving 9 bases not matched to a gene. The length of the CDR3 is 17 residues. The CDR3 loop is CASSHLGGLAGRDTQYF. CDR3 sequence (DNA): TGCGCCAGCAGCCACTTAGGGGGACTAGCGGGAAGGGATACGCAGTATTTT.

This clone was counted only a few times. This chain uses TRBV4-3 with TRBJ2-3; 9 nucleotides match TRBD1. CDR3 length: 15 amino acids. Germline trimming cut 3 bases from V and 4 bases from J; bases unmatched to any gene: 5. From germline, CDR1 is LGHNA and CDR2 YSLEER. The CDR3 protein is CASSHETGGADTQYF. In DNA form, the CDR3 reads TGCGCCAGCAGCCACGAAACAGGGGGCGCAGATACGCAGTATTTT.